Each of the 10 T cell receptor beta chains below was sequenced from the same sample in a study of control samples from healthy donors and cancer patients. The protocol was immunoSEQ multiplex PCR, while the TCRdb copy is restricted to in-frame clones and leaves out a portion. The sample lists approximately 170,000 clones, 92% seen once, with about 0.73% in the top ten. Sequenced sample: blood. The origin of the receptors is a woman in her 30s in good health.

The chain is built from TRBV28 and TRBJ1-1, with D tentatively TRBD1 (5 bases). Trimming removed 4 bases at V and 0 bases at J, with 9 bases between. Germline V gene data show CDR1 as MDHEN and CDR2 as SYDVKM. The CDR3 spans 14 residues. Here the CDR3 DNA reads TGTGCCAGCAGTTCTGGACACATGAACACTGAAGCTTTCTTT. It encodes CASSSGHMNTEAFF. The full variable domain, completed using reference TRBV28 and TRBJ1-1, is DVKVTQSSRYLVKRTGEKVFLECVQDMDHENMFWYRQDPGLGLRLIYFSYDVKMKEKGDIPEGYSVSREKKERFSLILESASTNQTSMYLCASSSGHMNTEAFFGQGTRLTVV.

A word on this clone: This sample includes further DNA sequences coding for the same CDR3. The rearrangement joins TRBV28 to TRBJ2-7; D uncertain. CDR3 length equals 15 residues. V lost 3 bases and J 0 bases, leaving 12 bases between the germline ends. Germline V gene sequence: CDR1 MDHEN, CDR2 SYDVKM. CDR3 region: CASSFRPPPSYEQYF. DNA of the CDR3: TGTGCCAGCAGTTTCCGGCCCCCCCCCTCCTACGAGCAGTACTTC.

Worth noting for this clone: Other DNA sequences in this sample translate to the same CDR3. V is TRBV6-5 and J is TRBJ1-4; D possibly corresponds to TRBD1 (6 bases). The V gene lost 9 bases and the J gene lost 8 bases, with 13 bases spanning the gap. The germline gives CDR1 MNHEY, CDR2 SVGAGI. The CDR3 length is 12 residues. CDR3 in DNA: TGTGCCAGTGGTCTCAGGGGCGAAAAACTGTTTTTT. Its protein product is CASGLRGEKLFF.

CDR3 sequence (DNA): TGTGCCAGCAGCGTAGACAGCTGGGGGACTGAAGCTTTCTTT. This codes for CASSVDSWGTEAFF. V usage is TRBV9 and J usage is TRBJ1-1, with D possibly matching TRBD1 (5 bases). Per the germline V gene, CDR1 is SGDLS and CDR2 is YYNGEE. V gave up 0 bases and J gave up 5 bases, with 11 bases separating them. The length of the CDR3 is 14 residues.

The genes are TRBV9 and TRBJ2-3, with 11 bases aligning to TRBD2. The CDR3 extends over 16 amino acids. Germline V gene data show CDR1 as SGDLS and CDR2 as YYNGEE. V lost 2 bases and J lost 6; bases outside the gene matches: 8. The DNA for the CDR3 is TGTGCCAGCAGCGTTGGGACTAGCGGAGGCCAGGATACGCAGTATTTT. Protein sequence: CASSVGTSGGQDTQYF.

The CDR3 DNA sequence: TGTGCCACCAGTGATCCGCTATCTGGAAACACCATATATTTT. It specifies CATSDPLSGNTIYF. V and J are TRBV24-1 and TRBJ1-3; D not resolved. The germline gives CDR1 KGHDR, CDR2 SFDVKD. The CDR3 spans 14 residues. Between the trimmed V and J ends, which lost 3 bases and 1 base, there was a span of 6 bases.

Concerning this clone: A junction end diverges from the germline sequence, so it may reflect a read error. The CDR3 coding sequence is TGTGCCATCAGGTCCGAGACAGTCGAGGAGGGCCTACGTGCCTACGGGCAGTACTTC. It specifies CAIRSETVEEGLRAYGQYF. The chain is built from TRBV10-3 and TRBJ2-7; D is possibly TRBD2 (6 bases). The germline gives CDR1 ENHRY, CDR2 SYGVKD. This CDR3 spans 19 amino acids.

This clone is a singleton in its sample. V usage is TRBV30 and J usage is TRBJ2-1; 10 bases match TRBD2. Trimming took 1 base from V and 12 from J; bases not matched to a gene: 9. Germline CDR1 reads GTSNPN; CDR2 reads SVGIG (reference sequence). CDR3 length: 14 amino acids. In DNA, the CDR3 is TGTGCCTGGAGTGATCTAGCGGGAGTTTCGGTGCAGTTCTTC. It translates to CAWSDLAGVSVQFF.

The chain couples TRBV19 to TRBJ1-2, with unresolved D. Trimming pared 0 bases from V and 4 bases from J, leaving 12 bases between. The CDR3 runs 15 residues. CDR1 and CDR2 from the germline V gene are LNHDA and SQIVND (reference sequence). The CDR3 loop is CASSIESTQLYGYTF. CDR3 in DNA: TGTGCCAGTAGTATAGAGTCGACACAACTCTATGGCTACACCTTC.

This clone was seen once. This chain connects TRBV21-1 to TRBJ2-1. TRBV21-1 is labeled a pseudogene. There are 15 residues in the CDR3. The CDR3 spells CASSTSWLMYNEQFF. CDR3 DNA: TGTGCCAGCAGCACCTCCTGGTTGATGTACAATGAGCAGTTCTTC.